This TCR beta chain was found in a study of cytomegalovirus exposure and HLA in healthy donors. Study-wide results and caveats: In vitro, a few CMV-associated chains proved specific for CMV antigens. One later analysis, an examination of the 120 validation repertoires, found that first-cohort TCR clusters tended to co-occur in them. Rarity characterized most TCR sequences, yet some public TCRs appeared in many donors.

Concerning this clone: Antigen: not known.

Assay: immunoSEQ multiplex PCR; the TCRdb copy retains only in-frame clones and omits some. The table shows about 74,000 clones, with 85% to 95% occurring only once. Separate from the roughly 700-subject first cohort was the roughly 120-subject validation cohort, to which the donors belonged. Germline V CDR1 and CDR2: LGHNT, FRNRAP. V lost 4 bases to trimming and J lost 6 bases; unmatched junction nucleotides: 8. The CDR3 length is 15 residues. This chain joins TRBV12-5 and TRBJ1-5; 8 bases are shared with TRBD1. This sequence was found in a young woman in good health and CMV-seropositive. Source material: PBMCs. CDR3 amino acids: CASGSQGARGQPQHF. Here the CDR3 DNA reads TGTGCTAGTGGTTCGCAGGGGGCGCGGGGTCAGCCCCAGCATTTT.